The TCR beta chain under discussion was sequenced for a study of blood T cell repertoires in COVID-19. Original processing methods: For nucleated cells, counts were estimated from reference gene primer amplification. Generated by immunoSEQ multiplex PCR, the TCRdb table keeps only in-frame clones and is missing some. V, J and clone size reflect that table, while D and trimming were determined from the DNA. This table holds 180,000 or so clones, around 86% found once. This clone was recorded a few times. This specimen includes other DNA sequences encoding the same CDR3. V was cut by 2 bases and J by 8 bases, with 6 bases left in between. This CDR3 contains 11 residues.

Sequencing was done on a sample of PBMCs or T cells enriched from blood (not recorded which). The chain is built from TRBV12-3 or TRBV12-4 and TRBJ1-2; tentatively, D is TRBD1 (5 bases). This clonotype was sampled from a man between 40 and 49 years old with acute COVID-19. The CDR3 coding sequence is TGTGCCAGCAGTTTAAGGGGCGGCTACACCTTC. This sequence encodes CASSLRGGYTF.